These 11 T cell receptor beta chains originate from one sample sequenced in a study of monozygotic twins with inflammatory bowel disease. TCRdb reprocessed the 5' RACE reads and reports one entry per CDR3 protein, with no DNA. The sample features approximately 120,000 distinct CDR3 sequences, with 9.5% to 15% in its top ten. What was sequenced was blood. Receptor source: a human donor with ulcerative colitis or Crohn's disease, or a healthy co-twin of an affected twin (not recorded which).

The J gene is TRBJ2-2, the V gene TRBV24-1; with no DNA, the TCRdb D assignment of TRBD1 cannot be verified. Germline V gene sequence: CDR1 KGHDR, CDR2 SFDVKD. This CDR3 contains 15 residues. CDR3 sequence: CATSEGQGNTGELFF.

The chain couples TRBV18 to TRBJ2-3; the TCRdb call, TRBD2, lacks DNA for checking. Germline V gene lookup returns CDR1 KGHSH and CDR2 LQKENI. The CDR3 contains 14 residues. CDR3 sequence: CASSRTSGRDTQYF.

The chain uses TRBV7-8 and TRBJ2-3; TCRdb lists TRBD1, though no DNA is available to test this call. Germline V CDR1 and CDR2: SGHVS, FQNEAQ. The CDR3 is 17 amino acids. The chain's CDR3 is CASSPWTGRPYTDTQYF.

This chain joins TRBV27 and TRBJ1-2; TCRdb outputs TRBD1, but without DNA this stays unchecked. This CDR3 region has 14 residues. The germline CDR1 and CDR2 sequences are MNHEY and SMNVEV (reference sequence). CDR3 region: CASSLSLGGYGYTF.

The chain joins TRBV18 to TRBJ2-2. CDR3 size: 15 residues. CDR1 and CDR2 from the germline V gene are KGHSH and LQKENI. This CDR3 is CDSSPWTGNTGELFF.

V is TRBV5-5 and J is TRBJ1-4. The germline gives CDR1 SGHKS, CDR2 YYEKEE (reference sequence). The CDR3 extends over 14 amino acids. The CDR3 sequence: CASSLGADNEKLFF.

This CDR3 is CSASNRRANTGELFF. The chain has TRBV20-1 and TRBJ2-2; the TCRdb call, TRBD2, lacks DNA for checking. Germline V gene data show CDR1 as DFQATT and CDR2 as SNEGSKA (reference sequence). The CDR3 runs to 15 residues.

The chain is built from TRBV20-1 and TRBJ1-5; TCRdb's D gene call, TRBD1, goes unchecked for lack of DNA. From germline, CDR1 is DFQATT and CDR2 SNEGSKA (reference sequence). The length of the CDR3 is 16 residues. CDR3 region: CSAHGQGTFSNQPQHF.

This sequence joins TRBV7-9 and TRBJ2-6. This CDR3 has 14 residues. Germline values: CDR1 SEHNR, CDR2 FQNEAQ (reference sequence). The CDR3 is CASSWFSGANVLTF. Based on the CDR3 plus reference TRBV7-9 and TRBJ2-6, the full variable domain is DTGVSQNPRHKITKRGQNVTFRCDPISEHNRLYWYRQTLGQGPEFLTYFQNEAQLEKSRLLSDRFSAERPKGSFSTLEIQRTEQGDSAMYLCASSWFSGANVLTFGAGSRLTVL.

The rearrangement links TRBV18 to TRBJ2-2; the D call from TCRdb, TRBD2, cannot be confirmed without DNA. This CDR3 spans 13 amino acids. Per germline, CDR1 KGHSH and CDR2 LQKENI. The CDR3 region is CASSEGITGELFF.

Here the CDR3 reads CASLRLEDNEQFF. The chain employs TRBV5-1 and TRBJ2-1; the TCRdb call, TRBD2, lacks DNA for checking. The CDR3 loop spans 13 amino acids. The germline CDR1 and CDR2 sequences are SGHRS and YFSETQ.